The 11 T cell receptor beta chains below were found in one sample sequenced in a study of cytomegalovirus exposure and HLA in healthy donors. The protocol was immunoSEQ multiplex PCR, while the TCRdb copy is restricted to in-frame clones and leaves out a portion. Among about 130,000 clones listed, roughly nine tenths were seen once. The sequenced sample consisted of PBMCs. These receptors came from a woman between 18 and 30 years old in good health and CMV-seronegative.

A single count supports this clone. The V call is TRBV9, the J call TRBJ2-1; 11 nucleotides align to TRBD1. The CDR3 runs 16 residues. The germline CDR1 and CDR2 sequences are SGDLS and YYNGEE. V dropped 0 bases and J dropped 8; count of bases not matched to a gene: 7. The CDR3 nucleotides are TGTGCCAGCAGCGTAGGACCCGGACAGGGGGCCGATGAGCAGTTCTTC. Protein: CASSVGPGQGADEQFF.

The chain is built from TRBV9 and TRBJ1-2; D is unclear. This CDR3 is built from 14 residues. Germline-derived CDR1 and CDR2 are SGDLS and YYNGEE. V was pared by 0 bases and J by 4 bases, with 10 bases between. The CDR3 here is CASSVAGFGYGYTF. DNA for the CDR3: TGTGCCAGCAGCGTAGCGGGGTTTGGCTATGGCTACACCTTC.

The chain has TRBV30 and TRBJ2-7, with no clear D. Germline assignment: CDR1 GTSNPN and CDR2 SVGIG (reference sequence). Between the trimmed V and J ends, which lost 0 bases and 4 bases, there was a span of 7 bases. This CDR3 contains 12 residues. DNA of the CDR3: TGTGCCTGGAGTGTCTCACTATACGAGCAGTACTTC. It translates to CAWSVSLYEQYF.

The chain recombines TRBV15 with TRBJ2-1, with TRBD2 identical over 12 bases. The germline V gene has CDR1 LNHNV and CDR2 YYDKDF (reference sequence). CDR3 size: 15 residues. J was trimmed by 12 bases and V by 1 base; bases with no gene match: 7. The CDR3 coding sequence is TGTGCCACCAGCAGAGTGACTAGCGGGGGTTCTGTGCAGTTCTTC. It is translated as CATSRVTSGGSVQFF.

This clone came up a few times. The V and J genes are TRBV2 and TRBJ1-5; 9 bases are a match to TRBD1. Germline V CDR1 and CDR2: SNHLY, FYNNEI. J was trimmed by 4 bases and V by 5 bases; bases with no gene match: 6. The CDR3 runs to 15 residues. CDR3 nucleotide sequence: TGTGCCAGCAGTTTAACCGGGACAGGGAATCAGCCCCAGCATTTT. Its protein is CASSLTGTGNQPQHF.

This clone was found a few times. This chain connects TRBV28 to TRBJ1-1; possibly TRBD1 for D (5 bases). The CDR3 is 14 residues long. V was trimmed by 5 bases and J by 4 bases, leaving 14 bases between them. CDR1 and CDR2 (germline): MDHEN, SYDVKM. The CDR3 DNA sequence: TGTGCCAGCAGTAAACCCCAGGGAACCACTGAAGCTTTCTTT. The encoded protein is CASSKPQGTTEAFF.

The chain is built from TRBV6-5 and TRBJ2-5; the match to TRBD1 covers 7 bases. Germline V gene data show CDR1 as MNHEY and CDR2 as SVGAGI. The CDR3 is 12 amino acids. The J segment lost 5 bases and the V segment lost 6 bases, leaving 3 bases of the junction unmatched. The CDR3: CASRNRGETQYF. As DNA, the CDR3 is TGTGCCAGCAGGAACAGGGGTGAGACCCAGTACTTC.

The CDR3 nucleotides are TGTGCCAGCAGCTTAGTAGCGGGAGTGCTCGATGAGCAGTTCTTC. Protein: CASSLVAGVLDEQFF. The chain carries TRBV11-2 and TRBJ2-1; TRBD2 matches at 9 bases. Germline trimming cut 1 base from V and 8 bases from J; bases unmatched to any gene: 6. Germline V gene data show CDR1 as SGHAT and CDR2 as FQNNGV. This CDR3 spans 15 amino acids.

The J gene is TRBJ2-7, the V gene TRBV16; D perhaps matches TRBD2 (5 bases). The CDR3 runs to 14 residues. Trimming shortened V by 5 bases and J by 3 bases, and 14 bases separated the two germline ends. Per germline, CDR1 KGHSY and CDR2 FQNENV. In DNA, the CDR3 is TGTGCCAGCAGCATGTTGGGAGAACGCTACGAGCAGTACTTC. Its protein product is CASSMLGERYEQYF.

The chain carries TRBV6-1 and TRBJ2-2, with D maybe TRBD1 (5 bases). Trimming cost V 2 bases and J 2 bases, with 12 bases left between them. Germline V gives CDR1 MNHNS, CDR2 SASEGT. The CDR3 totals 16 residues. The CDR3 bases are TGTGCCAGCAGTGAACGCAAGGGGCTTAACACCGGGGAGCTGTTTTTT. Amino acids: CASSERKGLNTGELFF.

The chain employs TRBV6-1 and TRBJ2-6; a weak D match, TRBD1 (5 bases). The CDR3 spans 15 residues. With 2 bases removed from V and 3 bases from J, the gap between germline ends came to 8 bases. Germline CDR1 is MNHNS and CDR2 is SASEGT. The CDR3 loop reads CASSEIRDGANVLTF. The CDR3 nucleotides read TGTGCCAGCAGTGAAATCAGGGATGGGGCCAACGTCCTGACTTTC.